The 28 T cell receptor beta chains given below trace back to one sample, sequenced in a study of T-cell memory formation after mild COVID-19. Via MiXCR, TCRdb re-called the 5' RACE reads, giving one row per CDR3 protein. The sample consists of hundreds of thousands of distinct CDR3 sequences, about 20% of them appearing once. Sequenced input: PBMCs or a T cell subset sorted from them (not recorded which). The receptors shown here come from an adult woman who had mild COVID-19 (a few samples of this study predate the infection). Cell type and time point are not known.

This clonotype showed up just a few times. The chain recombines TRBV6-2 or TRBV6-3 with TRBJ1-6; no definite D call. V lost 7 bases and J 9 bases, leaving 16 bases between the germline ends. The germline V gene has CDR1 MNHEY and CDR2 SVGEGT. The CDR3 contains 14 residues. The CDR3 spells CASTTKVWGSPLHF. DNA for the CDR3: TGTGCCAGCACCACGAAGGTTTGGGGTTCACCCCTCCACTTT.

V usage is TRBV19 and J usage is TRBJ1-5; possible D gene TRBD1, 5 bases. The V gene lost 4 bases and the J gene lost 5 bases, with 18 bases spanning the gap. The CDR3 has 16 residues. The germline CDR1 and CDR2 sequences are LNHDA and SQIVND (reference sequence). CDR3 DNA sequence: TGTGCCAGTAGTACCTCCGGGACCCTGTGGGATCAGCCCCAGCATTTT. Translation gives CASSTSGTLWDQPQHF.

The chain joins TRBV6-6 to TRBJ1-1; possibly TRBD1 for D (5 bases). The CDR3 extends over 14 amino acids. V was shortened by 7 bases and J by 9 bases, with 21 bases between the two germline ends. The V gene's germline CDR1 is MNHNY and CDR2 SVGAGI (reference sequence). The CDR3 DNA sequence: TGTGCCAGCAATGGGGCAGGCGGCCTATTGAAAGCTTTCTTT. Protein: CASNGAGGLLKAFF.

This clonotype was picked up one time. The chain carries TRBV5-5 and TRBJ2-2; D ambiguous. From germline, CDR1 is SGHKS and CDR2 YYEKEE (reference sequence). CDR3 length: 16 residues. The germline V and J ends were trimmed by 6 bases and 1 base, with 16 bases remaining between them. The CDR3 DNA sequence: TGTGCCAGCAACAAAGAGAAATGGGGGAACACCGGGGAGCTGTTTTTT. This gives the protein CASNKEKWGNTGELFF.

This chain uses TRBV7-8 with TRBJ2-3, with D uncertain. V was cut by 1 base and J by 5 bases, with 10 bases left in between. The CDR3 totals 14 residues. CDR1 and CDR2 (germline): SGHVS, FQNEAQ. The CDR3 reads CASSLGQIGDTQYF. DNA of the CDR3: TGTGCCAGCAGCTTAGGGCAGATAGGAGATACGCAGTATTTT.

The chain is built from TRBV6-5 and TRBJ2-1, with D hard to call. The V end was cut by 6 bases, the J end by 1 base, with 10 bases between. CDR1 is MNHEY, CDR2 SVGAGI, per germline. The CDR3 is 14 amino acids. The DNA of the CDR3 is TGTGCCAGCAGGGGAAAGTCTTCCTACAATGAGCAGTTCTTC. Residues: CASRGKSSYNEQFF.

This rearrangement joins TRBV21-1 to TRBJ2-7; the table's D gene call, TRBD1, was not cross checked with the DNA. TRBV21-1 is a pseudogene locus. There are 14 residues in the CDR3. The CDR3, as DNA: TGTGCCAGCAGCCCCCGGGACAGGAGCTACGAGCAGTACTTC. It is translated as CASSPRDRSYEQYF.

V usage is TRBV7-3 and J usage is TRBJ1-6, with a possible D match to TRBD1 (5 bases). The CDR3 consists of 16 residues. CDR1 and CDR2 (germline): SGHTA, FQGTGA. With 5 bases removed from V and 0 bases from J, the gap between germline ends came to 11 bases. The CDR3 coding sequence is TGTGCCAGCAGCGCGGAAGGGACCTCCTATAATTCACCCCTCCACTTT. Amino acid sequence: CASSAEGTSYNSPLHF.

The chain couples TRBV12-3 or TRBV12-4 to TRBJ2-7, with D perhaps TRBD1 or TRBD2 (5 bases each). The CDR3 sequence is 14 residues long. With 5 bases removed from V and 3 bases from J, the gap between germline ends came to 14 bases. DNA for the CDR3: TGTGCCAGCAGTCAGATCGGGGCATTCTACGAGCAGTACTTC. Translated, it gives CASSQIGAFYEQYF.

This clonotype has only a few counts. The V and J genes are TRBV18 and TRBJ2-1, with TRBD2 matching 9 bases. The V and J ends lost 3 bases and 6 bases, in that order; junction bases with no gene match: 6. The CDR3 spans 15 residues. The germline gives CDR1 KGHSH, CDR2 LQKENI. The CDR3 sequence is CASSPGGGASNEQFF. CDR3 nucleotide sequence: TGTGCCAGCTCACCGGGCGGGGGGGCCAGCAATGAGCAGTTCTTC.

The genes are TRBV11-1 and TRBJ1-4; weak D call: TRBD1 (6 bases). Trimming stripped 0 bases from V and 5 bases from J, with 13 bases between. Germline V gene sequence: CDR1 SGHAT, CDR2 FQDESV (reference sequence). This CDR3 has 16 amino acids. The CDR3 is CASSLAAGAKNEKLFF. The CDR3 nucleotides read TGTGCCAGCAGCTTAGCGGCGGGGGCGAAGAATGAAAAACTGTTTTTT. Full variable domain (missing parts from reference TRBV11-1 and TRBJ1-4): EAEVAQSPRYKITEKSQAVAFWCDPISGHATLYWYRQILGQGPELLVQFQDESVVDDSQLPKDRFSAERLKGVDSTLKIQPAELGDSAMYLCASSLAAGAKNEKLFFGSGTQLSVL.

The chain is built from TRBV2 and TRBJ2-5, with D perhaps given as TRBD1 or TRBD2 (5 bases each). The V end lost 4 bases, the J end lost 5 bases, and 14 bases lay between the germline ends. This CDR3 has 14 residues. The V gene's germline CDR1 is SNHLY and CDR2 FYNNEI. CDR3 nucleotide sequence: TGTGCCAGCAGTGCCGCAGGGACGGAGGAGACCCAGTACTTC. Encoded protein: CASSAAGTEETQYF. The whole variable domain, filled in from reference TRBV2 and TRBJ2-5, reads EPEVTQTPSHQVTQMGQEVILRCVPISNHLYFYWYRQILGQKVEFLVSFYNNEISEKSEIFDDQFSVERPDGSNFTLKIRSTKLEDSAMYFCASSAAGTEETQYFGPGTRLLVL.

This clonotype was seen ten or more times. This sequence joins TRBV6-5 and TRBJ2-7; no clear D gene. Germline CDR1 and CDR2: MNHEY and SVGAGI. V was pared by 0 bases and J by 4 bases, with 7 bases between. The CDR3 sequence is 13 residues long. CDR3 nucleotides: TGTGCCAGCAGTTACTCTCCTAGTTACGAGCAGTACTTC. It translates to CASSYSPSYEQYF.

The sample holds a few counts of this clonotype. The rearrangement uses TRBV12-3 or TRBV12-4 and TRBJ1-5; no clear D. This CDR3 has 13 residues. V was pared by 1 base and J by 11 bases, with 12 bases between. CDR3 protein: CASSLGDPMSQHF. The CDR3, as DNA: TGTGCCAGCAGTTTAGGAGACCCCATGTCCCAGCATTTT.

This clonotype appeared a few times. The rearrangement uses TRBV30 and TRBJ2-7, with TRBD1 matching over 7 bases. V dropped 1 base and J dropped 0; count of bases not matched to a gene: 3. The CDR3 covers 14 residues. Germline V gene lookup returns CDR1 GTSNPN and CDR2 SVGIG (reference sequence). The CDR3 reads CAWSGPGGSYEQYF. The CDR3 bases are TGTGCCTGGAGTGGCCCAGGGGGCTCCTACGAGCAGTACTTC.

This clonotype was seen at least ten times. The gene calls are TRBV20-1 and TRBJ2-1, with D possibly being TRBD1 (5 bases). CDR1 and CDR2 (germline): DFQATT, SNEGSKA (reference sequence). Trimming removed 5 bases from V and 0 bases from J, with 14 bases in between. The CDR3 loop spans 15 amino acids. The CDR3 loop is CSAHSTVNSYNEQFF. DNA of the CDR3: TGCAGTGCTCATTCGACAGTGAACTCCTACAATGAGCAGTTCTTC.

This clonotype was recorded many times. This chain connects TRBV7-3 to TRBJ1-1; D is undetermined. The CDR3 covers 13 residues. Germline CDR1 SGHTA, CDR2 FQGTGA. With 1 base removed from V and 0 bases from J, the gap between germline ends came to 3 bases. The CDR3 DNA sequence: TGTGCCAGCAGCTTAAAAGTGAACACTGAAGCTTTCTTT. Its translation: CASSLKVNTEAFF.

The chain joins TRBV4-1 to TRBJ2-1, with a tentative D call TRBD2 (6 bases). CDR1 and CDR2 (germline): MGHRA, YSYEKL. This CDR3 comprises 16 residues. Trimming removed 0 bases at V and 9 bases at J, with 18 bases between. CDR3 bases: TGCGCCAGCAGCCAAGATAGGGAGTTGGGGGGAGGTGAGCAGTTCTTC. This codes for CASSQDRELGGGEQFF.

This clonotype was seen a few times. The CDR3 reads CATSNSLGGETQYF. In DNA form, the CDR3 reads TGTGCCACCAGCAATAGTCTGGGAGGGGAGACCCAGTACTTC. This chain links TRBV15 with TRBJ2-5, with 7 bases fitting TRBD2. CDR3 length equals 14 residues. The germline CDR1 and CDR2 sequences are LNHNV and YYDKDF (reference sequence). The V gene end was trimmed by 4 bases and the J gene end by 5 bases; junction bases not matched to a gene: 7.

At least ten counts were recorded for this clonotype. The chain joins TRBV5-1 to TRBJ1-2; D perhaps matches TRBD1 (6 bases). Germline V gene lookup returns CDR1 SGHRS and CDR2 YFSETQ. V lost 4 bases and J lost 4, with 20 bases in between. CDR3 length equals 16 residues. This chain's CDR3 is CASSLRGAGSAYGYTF. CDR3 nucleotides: TGCGCCAGCAGCCTGAGGGGGGCAGGGTCCGCCTATGGCTACACCTTC. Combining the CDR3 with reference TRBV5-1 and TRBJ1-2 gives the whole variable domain KAGVTQTPRYLIKTRGQQVTLSCSPISGHRSVSWYQQTPGQGLQFLFEYFSETQRNKGNFPGRFSGRQFSNSRSEMNVSTLELGDSALYLCASSLRGAGSAYGYTFGSGTRLTVV.

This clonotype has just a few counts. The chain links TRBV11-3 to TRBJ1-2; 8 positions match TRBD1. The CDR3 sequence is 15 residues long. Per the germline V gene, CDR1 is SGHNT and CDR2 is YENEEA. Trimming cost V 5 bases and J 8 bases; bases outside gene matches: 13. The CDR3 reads CASSGRDRPTIGYTF. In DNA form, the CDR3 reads TGTGCCAGCAGCGGACGGGACAGGCCAACAATAGGCTACACCTTC.

The CDR3: CASSLGASGRTDTQYF. Written as DNA, the CDR3 is TGCGCCAGCAGCTTGGGAGCTAGCGGGAGAACAGATACGCAGTATTTT. The chain carries TRBV5-1 and TRBJ2-3; 10 bases fit TRBD2. The CDR3 has 16 amino acids. From germline, CDR1 is SGHRS and CDR2 YFSETQ. The V gene end was trimmed by 0 bases and the J gene end by 3 bases; junction bases not matched to a gene: 4.

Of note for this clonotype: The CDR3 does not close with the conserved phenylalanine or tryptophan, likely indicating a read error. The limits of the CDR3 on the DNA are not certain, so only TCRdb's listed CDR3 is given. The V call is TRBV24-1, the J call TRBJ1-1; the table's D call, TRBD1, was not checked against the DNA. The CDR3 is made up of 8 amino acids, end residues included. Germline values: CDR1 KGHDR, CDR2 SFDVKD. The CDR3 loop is CATSDHRA.

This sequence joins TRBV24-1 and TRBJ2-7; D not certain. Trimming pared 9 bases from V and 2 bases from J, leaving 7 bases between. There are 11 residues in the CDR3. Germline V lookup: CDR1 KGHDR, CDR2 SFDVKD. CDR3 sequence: CATRWAYEQYF. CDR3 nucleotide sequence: TGTGCCACCCGGTGGGCCTACGAGCAGTACTTC.

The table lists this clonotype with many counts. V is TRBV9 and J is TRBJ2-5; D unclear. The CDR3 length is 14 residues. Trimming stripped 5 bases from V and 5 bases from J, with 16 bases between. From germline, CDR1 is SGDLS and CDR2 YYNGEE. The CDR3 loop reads CASSVSWLGETQYF. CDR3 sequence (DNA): TGTGCCAGCAGTGTCTCTTGGCTTGGGGAGACCCAGTACTTC. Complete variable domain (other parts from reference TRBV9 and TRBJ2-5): DSGVTQTPKHLITATGQRVTLRCSPRSGDLSVYWYQQSLDQGLQFLIQYYNGEERAKGNILERFSAQQFPDLHSELNLSSLELGDSALYFCASSVSWLGETQYFGPGTRLLVL.

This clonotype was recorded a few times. As DNA, the CDR3 is TGTGCCAGCAGCCGGAGCGGAGGGGTAAACACTGAAGCTTTCTTT. This gives the protein CASSRSGGVNTEAFF. The chain is built from TRBV5-6 and TRBJ1-1; D may be TRBD1 (5 bases). Trimming took off 4 bases at V and 2 bases at J, with 15 bases between the two ends. This CDR3 comprises 15 residues. Per the germline V gene, CDR1 is SGHDT and CDR2 is YYEEEE.

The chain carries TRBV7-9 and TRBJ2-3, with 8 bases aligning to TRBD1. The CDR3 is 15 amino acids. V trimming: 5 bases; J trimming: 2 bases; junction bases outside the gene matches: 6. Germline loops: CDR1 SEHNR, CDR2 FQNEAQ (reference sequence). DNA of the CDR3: TGTGCCAGCAGCCGGACAGGGACCGTCACAGATACGCAGTATTTT. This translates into CASSRTGTVTDTQYF.

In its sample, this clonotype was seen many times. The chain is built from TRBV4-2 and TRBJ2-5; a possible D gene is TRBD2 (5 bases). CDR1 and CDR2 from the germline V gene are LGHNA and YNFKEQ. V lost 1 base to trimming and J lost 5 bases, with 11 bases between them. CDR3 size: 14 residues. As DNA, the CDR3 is TGTGCCAGCAGCCAAGGTTTTGGCGGGGAGACCCAGTACTTC. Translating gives CASSQGFGGETQYF.